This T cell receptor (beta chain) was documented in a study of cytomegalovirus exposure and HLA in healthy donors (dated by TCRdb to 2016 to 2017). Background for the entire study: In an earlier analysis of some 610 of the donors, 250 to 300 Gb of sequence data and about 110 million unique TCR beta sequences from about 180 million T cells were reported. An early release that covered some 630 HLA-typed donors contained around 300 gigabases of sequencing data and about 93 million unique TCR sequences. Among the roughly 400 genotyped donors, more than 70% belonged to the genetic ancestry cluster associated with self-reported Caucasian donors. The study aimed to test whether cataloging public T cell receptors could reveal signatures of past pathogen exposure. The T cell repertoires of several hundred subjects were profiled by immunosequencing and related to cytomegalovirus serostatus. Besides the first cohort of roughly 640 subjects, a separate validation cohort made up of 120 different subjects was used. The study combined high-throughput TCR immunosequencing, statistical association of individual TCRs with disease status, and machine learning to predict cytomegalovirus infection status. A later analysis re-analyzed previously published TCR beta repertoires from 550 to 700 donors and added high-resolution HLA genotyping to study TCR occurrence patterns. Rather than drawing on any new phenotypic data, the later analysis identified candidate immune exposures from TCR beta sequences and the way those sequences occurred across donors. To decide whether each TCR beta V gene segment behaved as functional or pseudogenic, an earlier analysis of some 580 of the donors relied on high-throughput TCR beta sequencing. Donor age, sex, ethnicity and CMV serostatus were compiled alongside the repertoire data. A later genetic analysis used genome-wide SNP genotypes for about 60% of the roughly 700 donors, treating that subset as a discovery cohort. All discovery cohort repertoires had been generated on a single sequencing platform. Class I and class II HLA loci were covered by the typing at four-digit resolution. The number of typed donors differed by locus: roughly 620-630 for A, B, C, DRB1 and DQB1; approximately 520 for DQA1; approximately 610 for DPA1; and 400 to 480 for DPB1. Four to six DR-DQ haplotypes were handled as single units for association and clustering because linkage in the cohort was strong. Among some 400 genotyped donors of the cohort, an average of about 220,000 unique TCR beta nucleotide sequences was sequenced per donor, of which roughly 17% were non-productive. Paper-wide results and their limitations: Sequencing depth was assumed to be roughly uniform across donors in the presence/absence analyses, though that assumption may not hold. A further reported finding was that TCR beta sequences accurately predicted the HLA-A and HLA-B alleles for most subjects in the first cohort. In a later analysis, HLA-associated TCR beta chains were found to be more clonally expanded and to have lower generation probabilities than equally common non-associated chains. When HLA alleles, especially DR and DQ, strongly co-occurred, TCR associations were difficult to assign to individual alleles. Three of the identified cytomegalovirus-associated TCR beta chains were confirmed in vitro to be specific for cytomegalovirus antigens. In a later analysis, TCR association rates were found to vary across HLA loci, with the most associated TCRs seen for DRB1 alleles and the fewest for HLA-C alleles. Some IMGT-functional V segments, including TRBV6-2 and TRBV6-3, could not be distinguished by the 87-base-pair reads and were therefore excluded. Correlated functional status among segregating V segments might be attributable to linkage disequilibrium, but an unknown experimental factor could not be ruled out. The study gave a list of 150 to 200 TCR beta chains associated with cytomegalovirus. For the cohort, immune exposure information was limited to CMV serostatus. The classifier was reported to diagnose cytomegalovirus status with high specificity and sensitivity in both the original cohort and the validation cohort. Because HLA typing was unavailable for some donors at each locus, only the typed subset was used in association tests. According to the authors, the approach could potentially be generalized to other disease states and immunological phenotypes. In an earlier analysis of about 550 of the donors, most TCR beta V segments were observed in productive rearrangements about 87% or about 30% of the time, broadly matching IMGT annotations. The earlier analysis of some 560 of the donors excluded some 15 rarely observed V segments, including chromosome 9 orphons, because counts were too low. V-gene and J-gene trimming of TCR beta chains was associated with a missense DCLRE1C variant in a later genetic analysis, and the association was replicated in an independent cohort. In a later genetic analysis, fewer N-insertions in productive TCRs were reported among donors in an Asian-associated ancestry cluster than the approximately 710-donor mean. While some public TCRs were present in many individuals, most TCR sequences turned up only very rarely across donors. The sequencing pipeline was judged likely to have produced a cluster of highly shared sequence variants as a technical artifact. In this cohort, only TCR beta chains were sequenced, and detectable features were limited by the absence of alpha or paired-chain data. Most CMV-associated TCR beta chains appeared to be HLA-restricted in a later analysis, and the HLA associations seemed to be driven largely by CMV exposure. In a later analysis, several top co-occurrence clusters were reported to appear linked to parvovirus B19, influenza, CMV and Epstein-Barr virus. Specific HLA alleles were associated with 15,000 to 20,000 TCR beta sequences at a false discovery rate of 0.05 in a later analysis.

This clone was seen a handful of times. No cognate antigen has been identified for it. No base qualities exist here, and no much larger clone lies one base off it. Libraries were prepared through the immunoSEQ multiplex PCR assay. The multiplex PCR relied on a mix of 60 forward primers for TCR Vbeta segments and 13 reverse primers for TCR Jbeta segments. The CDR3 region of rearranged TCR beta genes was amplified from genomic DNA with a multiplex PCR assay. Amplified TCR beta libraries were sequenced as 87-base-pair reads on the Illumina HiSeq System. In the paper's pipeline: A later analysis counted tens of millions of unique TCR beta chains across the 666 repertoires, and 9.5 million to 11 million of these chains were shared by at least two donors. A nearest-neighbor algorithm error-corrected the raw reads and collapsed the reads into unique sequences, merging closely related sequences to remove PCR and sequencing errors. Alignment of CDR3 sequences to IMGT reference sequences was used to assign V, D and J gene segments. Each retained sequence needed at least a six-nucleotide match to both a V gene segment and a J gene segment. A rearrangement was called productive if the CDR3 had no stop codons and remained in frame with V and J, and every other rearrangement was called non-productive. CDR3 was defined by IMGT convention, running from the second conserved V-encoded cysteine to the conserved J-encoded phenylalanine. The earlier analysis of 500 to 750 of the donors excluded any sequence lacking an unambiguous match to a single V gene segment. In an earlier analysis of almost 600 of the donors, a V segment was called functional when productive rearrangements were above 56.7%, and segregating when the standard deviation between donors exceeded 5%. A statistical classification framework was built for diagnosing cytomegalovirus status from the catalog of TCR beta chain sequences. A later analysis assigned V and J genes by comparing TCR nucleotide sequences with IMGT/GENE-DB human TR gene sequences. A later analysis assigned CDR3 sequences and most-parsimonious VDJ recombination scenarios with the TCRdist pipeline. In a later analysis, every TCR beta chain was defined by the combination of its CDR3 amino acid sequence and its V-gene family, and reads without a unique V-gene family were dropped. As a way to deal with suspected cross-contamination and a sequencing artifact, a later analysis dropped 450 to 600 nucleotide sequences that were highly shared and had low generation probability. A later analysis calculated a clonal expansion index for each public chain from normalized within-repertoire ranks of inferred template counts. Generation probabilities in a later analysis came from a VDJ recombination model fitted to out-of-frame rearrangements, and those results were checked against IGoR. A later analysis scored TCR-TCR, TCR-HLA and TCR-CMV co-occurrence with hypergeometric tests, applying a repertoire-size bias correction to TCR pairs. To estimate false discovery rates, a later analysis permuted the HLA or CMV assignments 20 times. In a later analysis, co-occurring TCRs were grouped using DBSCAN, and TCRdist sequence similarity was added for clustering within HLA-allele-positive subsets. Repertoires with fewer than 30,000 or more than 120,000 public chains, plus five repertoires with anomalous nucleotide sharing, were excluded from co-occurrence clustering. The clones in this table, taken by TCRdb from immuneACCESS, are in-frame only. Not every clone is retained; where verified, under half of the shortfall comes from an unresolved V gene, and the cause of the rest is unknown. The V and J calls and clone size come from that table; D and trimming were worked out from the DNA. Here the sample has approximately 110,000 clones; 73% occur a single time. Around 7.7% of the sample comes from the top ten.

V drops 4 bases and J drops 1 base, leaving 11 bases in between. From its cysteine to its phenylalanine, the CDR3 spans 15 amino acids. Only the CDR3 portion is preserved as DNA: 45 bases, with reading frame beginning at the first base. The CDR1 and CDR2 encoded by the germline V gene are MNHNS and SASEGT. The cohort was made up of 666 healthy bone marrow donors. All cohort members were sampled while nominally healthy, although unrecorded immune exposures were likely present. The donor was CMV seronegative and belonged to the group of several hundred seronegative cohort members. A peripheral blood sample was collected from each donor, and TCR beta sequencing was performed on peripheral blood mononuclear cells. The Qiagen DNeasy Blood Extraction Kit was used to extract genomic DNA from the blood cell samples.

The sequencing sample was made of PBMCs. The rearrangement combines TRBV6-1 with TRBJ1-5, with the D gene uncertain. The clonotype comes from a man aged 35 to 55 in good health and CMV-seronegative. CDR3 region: CASSGESGSNQPQHF. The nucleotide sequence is TGTGCCAGCAGTGGGGAGTCGGGGAGCAATCAGCCCCAGCATTTT.